These T cell receptor beta chains were read from a single sample in a study of blood T cell repertoires in COVID-19. The assay was immunoSEQ multiplex PCR, and TCRdb's table has in-frame clones only and misses some. Here the sample spans about 260,000 clones, roughly 83% being singletons. The sequenced sample consisted of peripheral blood. The receptors were sampled from a man aged 55-75 years who had recovered from COVID-19. CDR3s include the opening cysteine and the closing phenylalanine or tryptophan. Each record gives: J gene, clone size, D gene, V gene, CDR3 protein, CDR3 DNA. A D gene is named only where the DNA matches it firmly. Clone size appears in some rows only: once, few, many, or a class for an expanded clone.

>TRBJ1-6|-|-|TRBV5-1
CASSLDKRSSYNSPLHF
TGCGCCAGCAGCTTGGATAAGAGGAGCTCCTATAATTCACCCCTCCACTTT
>TRBJ1-2|-|-|TRBV4-1
CASSHIFGYTF
TGCGCCAGCAGCCATATTTTTGGCTACACCTTC
>TRBJ1-1|-|-|TRBV6-5
CASSYSRDGNTEAFF
TGTGCCAGCAGTTACTCGAGGGATGGCAACACTGAAGCTTTCTTT
>TRBJ2-7|-|-|TRBV6-4
CASSDSREARNF
TGTGCCAGCAGTGACTCGAGGGAGGCCAGGAACTTC
>TRBJ2-3|-|TRBD1|TRBV4-1
CASSPDRANTDTQYF
TGCGCCAGCAGCCCAGACAGGGCAAACACAGATACGCAGTATTTT
>TRBJ2-3|-|TRBD2|TRBV10-3
CAISGGETDTQYF
TGTGCGATTAGCGGGGGGGAGACAGATACGCAGTATTTT
>TRBJ1-2|-|TRBD1|TRBV3-1/TRBV3-2
CASSQTRGLYGYTF
TGTGCCAGCAGCCAAACCAGGGGGCTGTATGGCTACACCTTC
>TRBJ1-5|-|TRBD1|TRBV28
CASSLAAGGQPQHF
TGTGCCAGCAGTTTAGCGGCAGGGGGTCAGCCCCAGCATTTT
>TRBJ2-4|-|TRBD2|TRBV19
CASSIRTSGRNIQYF
TGTGCCAGTAGTATACGGACTAGCGGGAGAAACATTCAGTACTTC
>TRBJ2-5|-|-|TRBV2
CASSEQGETQYF
TGTGCCAGCAGTGAACAGGGTGAGACCCAGTACTTC
>TRBJ1-1|once|TRBD1|TRBV29-1
CSSTTGTGGIKSEAFF
TGCAGCTCTACCACGGGGACAGGAGGGATTAAGTCTGAAGCTTTCTTT
>TRBJ2-7|few|-|TRBV27
CASIGGDYEQYF
TGTGCCAGCATCGGGGGAGACTACGAGCAGTACTTC
>TRBJ2-2|-|TRBD1|TRBV5-1
CASSLIAGTGESGELFF
TGCGCCAGCAGCCTAATTGCCGGGACAGGGGAATCCGGGGAGCTGTTTTTT
>TRBJ1-1|-|-|TRBV7-9
CAGALNTEAFF
TGTGCAGGGGCCTTGAACACTGAAGCTTTCTTT
>TRBJ2-1|few|TRBD2|TRBV19
CASSSGLAGGRATYNEQFF
TGTGCCAGTAGTAGCGGACTAGCGGGGGGGAGAGCCACCTACAATGAGCAGTTCTTC
>TRBJ2-6|once|TRBD1|TRBV19
CASSIPTGRGANVLTF
TGTGCCAGTAGTATCCCGACAGGGAGAGGGGCCAACGTCCTGACTTTC
>TRBJ2-1|-|TRBD2|TRBV7-3
CASSKLAGGTYNEQFF
TGTGCCAGCAGCAAACTAGCGGGGGGGACCTACAATGAGCAGTTCTTC